This T cell receptor beta chain was recovered during a study of blood T cell repertoires in COVID-19. As processed by the authors: Estimation of nucleated cell counts was performed using reference gene primer amplification. Clones were read by immunoSEQ multiplex PCR, and TCRdb kept only the in-frame ones, dropping some. V and J calls and clone size follow that table, whereas D and trimming were derived from the DNA. In the table there are around 150,000 clones, approximately 80% of which are singletons. From germline, CDR1 is MNHEY and CDR2 SVGAGI. This CDR3 region has 13 residues. The V end lost 6 bases, the J end lost 7 bases, and 15 bases lay between the germline ends.

Material: PBMCs or T cells enriched from blood (not recorded which). The chain combines TRBV6-5 with TRBJ1-2; tentatively, D is TRBD1 (6 bases). This receptor was obtained from a woman aged 55-75 years who had recovered from COVID-19. This chain's CDR3 is CASRNRDGVGYTF. The CDR3 nucleotides are TGTGCCAGCAGGAACAGGGATGGCGTTGGCTACACCTTC.